This TCR beta chain originates from a study of T cells after posttransplantation cyclophosphamide. On this clone: Its specificity is unknown.

Study-wide results and caveats: Later post-transplant blood repertoires were often dominated by donor CD8+ memory clones. Recipient CMV seropositivity and CMV reactivation strongly tracked TRB clonality.

Sequenced by immunoSEQ multiplex PCR; TCRdb stores in-frame clones only, minus some. The sample includes some 25,000 clones, roughly 82% of them seen just once. Sequenced: PBMCs. This TCR derives from a woman aged 60-75 years with a blood cancer, CMV-positive, and with a related stem cell donor.

The CDR3 region is CASSYWRRRPPRTQYF. As DNA, the CDR3 is TGTGCCAGCAGTTACTGGAGGCGGCGGCCGCCGCGGACCCAGTACTTC. This chain joins TRBV6-8 and TRBJ2-5, with D perhaps TRBD2 (5 bases). Germline V gene lookup returns CDR1 MNHGY and CDR2 SAAAGT. V lost 1 base to trimming and J lost 7 bases, with 19 bases between them. This CDR3 has 16 amino acids.